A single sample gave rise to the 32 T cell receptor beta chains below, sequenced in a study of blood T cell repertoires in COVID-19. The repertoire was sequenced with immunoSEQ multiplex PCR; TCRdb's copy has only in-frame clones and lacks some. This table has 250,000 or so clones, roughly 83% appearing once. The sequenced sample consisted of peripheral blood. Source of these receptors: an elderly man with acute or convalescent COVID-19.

The CDR3 is CASSPVRTSGPTSTDTQYF. CDR3 nucleotides: TGCGCCAGCAGTCCGGTACGGACTAGCGGACCGACTAGCACAGATACGCAGTATTTT. The rearrangement links TRBV23-1 to TRBJ2-3; 10 bases agree with TRBD2. TRBV23-1 is classed as an ORF, of uncertain function. The CDR3 has 19 amino acids. After removal of 4 bases from V and 0 bases from J, the junction contained 13 bases not matched to a gene.

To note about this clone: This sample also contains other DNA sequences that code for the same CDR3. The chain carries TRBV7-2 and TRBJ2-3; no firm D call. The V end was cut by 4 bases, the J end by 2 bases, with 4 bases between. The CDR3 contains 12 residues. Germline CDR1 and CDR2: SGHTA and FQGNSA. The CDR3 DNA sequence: TGTGCCAGCAGCTCACTCACAGATACGCAGTATTTT. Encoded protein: CASSSLTDTQYF. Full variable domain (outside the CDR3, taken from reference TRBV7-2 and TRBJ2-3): GAGVSQSPSNKVTEKGKDVELRCDPISGHTALYWYRQSLGQGLEFLIYFQGNSAPDKSGLPSDRFSAERTGGSVSTLTIQRTQQEDSAVYLCASSSLTDTQYFGPGTRLTVL.

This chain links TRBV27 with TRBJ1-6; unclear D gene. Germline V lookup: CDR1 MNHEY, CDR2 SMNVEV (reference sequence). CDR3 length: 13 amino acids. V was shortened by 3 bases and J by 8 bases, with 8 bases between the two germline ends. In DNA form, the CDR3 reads TGTGCCAGCAGTTTCGGCGACTATTCACCCCTCCACTTT. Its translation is CASSFGDYSPLHF.

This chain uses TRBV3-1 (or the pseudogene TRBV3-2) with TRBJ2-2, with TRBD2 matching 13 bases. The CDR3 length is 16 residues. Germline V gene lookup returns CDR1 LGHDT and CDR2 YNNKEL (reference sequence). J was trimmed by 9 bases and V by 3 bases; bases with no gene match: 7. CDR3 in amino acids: CASSQLTSGRFWELFF. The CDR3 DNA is TGTGCCAGCAGCCAGTTGACTAGCGGGAGGTTTTGGGAGCTGTTTTTT.

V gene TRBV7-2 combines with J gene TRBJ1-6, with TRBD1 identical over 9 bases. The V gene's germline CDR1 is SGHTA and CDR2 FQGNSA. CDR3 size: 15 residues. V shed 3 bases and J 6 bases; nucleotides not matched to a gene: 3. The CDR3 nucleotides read TGTGCCAGCAGCTTCGCGGGACAGGGTAATTCACCCCTCCACTTT. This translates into CASSFAGQGNSPLHF.

CDR3 DNA sequence: TGTGCCAGCAGCCCACAGGGGGCTAAGGTTGAAGCTTTCTTT. It codes for CASSPQGAKVEAFF. The chain carries TRBV3-1 (or the pseudogene TRBV3-2) and TRBJ1-1, with TRBD1 matching over 9 bases. V was pared by 4 bases and J by 7 bases, with 7 bases of the junction left unmatched. CDR1 is LGHDT and CDR2 is YNNKEL in the germline V gene (reference sequence). This CDR3 has 14 amino acids.

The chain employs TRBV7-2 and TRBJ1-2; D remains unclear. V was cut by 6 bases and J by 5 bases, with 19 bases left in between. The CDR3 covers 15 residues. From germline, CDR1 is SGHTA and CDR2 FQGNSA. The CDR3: CASSPGEGYGYGYTF. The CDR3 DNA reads TGTGCCAGCAGTCCCGGCGAGGGCTATGGGTATGGCTACACCTTC.

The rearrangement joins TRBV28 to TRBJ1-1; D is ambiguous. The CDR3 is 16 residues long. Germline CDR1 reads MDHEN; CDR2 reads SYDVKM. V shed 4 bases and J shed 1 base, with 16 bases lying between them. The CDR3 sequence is CASSSHHWSGNTEAFF. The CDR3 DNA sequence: TGTGCCAGCAGTTCGCATCACTGGTCAGGGAACACTGAAGCTTTCTTT.

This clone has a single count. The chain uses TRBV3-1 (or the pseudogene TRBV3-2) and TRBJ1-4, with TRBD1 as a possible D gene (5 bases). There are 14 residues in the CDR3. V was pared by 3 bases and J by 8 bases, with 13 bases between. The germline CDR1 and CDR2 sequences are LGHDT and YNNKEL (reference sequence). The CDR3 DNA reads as TGTGCCAGCAGCCATCTGCAGGGAGGGGAAAAACTGTTTTTT. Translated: CASSHLQGGEKLFF.

The CDR3 nucleotides are TGTGCCAGTAGTCCCGACAGGGTAGTGCCCCAGCATTTT. Amino acids: CASSPDRVVPQHF. V is TRBV19 and J is TRBJ1-5; 7 positions match TRBD1. The V segment lost 5 bases and the J segment 9 bases; nucleotides outside the gene matches: 7. CDR1 is LNHDA and CDR2 is SQIVND in the germline V gene (reference sequence). CDR3 length: 13 amino acids.

This chain's CDR3 is CASSPAGANTEAFF. CDR3 bases: TGTGCCAGCAGCCCCGCAGGGGCGAACACTGAAGCTTTCTTT. This chain joins TRBV3-1 (or the pseudogene TRBV3-2) and TRBJ1-1; TRBD1 is a possible D gene (6 bases). The CDR3 has 14 residues. CDR1 LGHDT and CDR2 YNNKEL come from the germline V gene (reference sequence). The ends were cut back, 4 bases at V and 1 base at J, with 10 bases in the middle.

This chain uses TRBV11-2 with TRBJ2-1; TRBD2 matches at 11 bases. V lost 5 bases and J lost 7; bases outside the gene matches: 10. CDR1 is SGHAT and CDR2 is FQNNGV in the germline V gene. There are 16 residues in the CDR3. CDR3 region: CASSPLTSGTSNEQFF. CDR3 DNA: TGTGCCAGCAGCCCCTTGACTAGCGGGACATCAAATGAGCAGTTCTTC.

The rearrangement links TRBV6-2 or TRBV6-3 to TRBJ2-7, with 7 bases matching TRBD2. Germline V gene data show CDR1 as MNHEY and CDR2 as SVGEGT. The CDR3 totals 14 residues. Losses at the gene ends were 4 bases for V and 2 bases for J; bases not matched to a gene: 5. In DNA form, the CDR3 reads TGTGCCAGCAGTTCTGGGACTACAGCCTACGAGCAGTACTTC. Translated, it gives CASSSGTTAYEQYF.

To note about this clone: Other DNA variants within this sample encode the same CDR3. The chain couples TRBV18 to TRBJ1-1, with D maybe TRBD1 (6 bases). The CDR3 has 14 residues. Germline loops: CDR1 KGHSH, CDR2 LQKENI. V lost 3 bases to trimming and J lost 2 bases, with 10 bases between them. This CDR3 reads CASSPGAVNTEAFF. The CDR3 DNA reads TGTGCCAGCTCACCGGGGGCGGTCAACACTGAAGCTTTCTTT.

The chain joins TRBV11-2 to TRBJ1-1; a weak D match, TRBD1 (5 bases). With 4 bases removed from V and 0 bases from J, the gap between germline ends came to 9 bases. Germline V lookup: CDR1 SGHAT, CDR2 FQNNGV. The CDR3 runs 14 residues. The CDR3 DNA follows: TGTGCCAGCAGCTCGGGGGGGATGAACACTGAAGCTTTCTTT. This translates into CASSSGGMNTEAFF.

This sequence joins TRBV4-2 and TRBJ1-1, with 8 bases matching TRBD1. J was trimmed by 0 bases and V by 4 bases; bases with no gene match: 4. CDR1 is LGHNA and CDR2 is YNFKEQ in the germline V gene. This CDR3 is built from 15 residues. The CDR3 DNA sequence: TGTGCCAGCAGCCGAGTGGACAGGGTGAACACTGAAGCTTTCTTT. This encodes CASSRVDRVNTEAFF.

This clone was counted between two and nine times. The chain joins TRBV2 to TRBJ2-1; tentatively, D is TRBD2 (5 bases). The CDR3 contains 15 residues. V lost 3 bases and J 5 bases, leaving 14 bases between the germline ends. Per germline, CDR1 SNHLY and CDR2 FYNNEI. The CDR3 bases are TGTGCCAGCAGTGACTGGGCAGCCGGGGACAATGAGCAGTTCTTC. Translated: CASSDWAAGDNEQFF.

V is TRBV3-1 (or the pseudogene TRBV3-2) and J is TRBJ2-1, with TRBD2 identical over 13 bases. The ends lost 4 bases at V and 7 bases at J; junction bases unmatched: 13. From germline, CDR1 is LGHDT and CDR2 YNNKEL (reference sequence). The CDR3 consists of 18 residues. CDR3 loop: CASSLRGGTSGAGNEQFF. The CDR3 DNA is TGTGCCAGCAGCCTCCGAGGAGGGACTAGCGGGGCGGGGAATGAGCAGTTCTTC.

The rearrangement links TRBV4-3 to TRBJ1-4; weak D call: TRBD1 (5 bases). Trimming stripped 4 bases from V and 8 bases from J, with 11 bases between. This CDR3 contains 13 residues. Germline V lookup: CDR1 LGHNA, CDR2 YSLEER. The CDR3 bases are TGCGCCAGCAGCCTGCAGGGAGGGGAAAAACTGTTTTTT. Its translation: CASSLQGGEKLFF.

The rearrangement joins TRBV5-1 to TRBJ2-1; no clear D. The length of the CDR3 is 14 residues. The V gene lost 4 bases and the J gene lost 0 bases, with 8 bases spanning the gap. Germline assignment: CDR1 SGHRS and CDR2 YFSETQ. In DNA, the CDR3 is TGCGCCAGCAGCGAACAGAGCTCCTACAATGAGCAGTTCTTC. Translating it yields CASSEQSSYNEQFF.

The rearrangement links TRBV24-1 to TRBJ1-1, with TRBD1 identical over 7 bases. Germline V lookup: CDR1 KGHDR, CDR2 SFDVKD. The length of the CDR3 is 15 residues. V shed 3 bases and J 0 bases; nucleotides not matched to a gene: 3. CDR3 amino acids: CATSDAGQLNTEAFF. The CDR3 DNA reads TGTGCCACCAGTGATGCGGGACAGCTGAACACTGAAGCTTTCTTT.

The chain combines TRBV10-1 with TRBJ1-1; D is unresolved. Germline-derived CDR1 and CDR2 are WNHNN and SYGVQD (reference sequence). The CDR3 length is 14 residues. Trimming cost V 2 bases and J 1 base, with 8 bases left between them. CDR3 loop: CASSEVTTNTEAFF. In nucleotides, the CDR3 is TGCGCCAGCAGTGAGGTAACAACGAACACTGAAGCTTTCTTT.

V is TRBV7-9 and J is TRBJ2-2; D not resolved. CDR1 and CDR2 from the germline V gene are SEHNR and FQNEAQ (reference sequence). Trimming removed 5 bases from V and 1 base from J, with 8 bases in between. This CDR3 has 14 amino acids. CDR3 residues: CASSPLRNTGELFF. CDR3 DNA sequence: TGTGCCAGCAGCCCCCTTAGGAACACCGGGGAGCTGTTTTTT.

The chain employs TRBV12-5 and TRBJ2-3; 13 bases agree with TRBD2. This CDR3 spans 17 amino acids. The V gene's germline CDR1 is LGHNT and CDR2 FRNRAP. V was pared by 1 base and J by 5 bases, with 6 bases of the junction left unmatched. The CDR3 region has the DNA TGTGCTAGTGGTTTGGGACTACTAGCGGGGGGGCTAGATACGCAGTATTTT. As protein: CASGLGLLAGGLDTQYF.

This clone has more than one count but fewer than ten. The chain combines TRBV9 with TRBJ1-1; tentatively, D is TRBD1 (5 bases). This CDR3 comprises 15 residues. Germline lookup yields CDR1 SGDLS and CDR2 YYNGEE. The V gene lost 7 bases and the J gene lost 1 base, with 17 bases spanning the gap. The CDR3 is CASVPPGVGNTEAFF. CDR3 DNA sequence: TGTGCCAGCGTCCCCCCGGGGGTCGGGAACACTGAAGCTTTCTTT. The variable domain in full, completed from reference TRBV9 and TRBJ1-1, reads DSGVTQTPKHLITATGQRVTLRCSPRSGDLSVYWYQQSLDQGLQFLIQYYNGEERAKGNILERFSAQQFPDLHSELNLSSLELGDSALYFCASVPPGVGNTEAFFGQGTRLTVV.

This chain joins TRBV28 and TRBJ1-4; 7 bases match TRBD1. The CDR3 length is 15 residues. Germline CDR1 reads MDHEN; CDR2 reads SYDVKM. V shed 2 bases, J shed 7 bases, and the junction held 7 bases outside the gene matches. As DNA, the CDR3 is TGTGCCAGCAGTTTAAAGTTAGGGGGCCGTGAAAAACTGTTTTTT. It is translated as CASSLKLGGREKLFF.

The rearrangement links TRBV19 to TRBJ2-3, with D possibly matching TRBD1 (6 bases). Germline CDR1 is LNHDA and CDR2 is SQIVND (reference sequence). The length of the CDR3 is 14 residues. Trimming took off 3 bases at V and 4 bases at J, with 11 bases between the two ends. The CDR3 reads CASSMAQGSDTQYF. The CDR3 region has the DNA TGTGCCAGTAGTATGGCCCAGGGGTCAGATACGCAGTATTTT.

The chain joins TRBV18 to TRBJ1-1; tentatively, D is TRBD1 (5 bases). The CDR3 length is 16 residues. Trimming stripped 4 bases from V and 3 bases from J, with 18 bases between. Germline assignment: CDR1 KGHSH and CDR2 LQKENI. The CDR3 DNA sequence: TGTGCCAGCTCACGGAGGGGACGGGGAGCGGACACTGAAGCTTTCTTT. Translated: CASSRRGRGADTEAFF.

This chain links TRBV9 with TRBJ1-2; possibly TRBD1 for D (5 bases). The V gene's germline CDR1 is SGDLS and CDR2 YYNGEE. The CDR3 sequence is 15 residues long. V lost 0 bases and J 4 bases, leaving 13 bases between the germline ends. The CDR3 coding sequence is TGTGCCAGCAGCGTAGCAGTAGGGGTCGGCTATGGCTACACCTTC. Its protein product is CASSVAVGVGYGYTF.

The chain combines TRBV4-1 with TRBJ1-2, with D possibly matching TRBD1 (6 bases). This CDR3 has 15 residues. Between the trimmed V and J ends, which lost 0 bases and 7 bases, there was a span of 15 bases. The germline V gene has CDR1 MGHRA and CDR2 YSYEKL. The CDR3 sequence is CASSQERQGTSGYTF. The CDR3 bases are TGCGCCAGCAGCCAAGAACGTCAGGGGACCTCTGGCTACACCTTC.

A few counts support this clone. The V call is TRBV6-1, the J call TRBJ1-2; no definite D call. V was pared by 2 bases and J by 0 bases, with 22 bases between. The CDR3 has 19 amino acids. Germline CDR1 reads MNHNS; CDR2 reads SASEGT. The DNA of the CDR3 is TGTGCCAGCAGTGAAACCCCTTTGACGAGAGCCGCGGCTAACTATGGCTACACCTTC. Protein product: CASSETPLTRAAANYGYTF.

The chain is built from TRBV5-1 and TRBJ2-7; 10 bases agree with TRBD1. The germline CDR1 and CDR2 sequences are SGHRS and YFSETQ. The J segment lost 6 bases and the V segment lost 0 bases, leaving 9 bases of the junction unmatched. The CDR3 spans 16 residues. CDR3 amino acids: CASSLVGTGAYGEQYF. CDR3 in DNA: TGCGCCAGCAGCTTGGTCGGGACAGGGGCATATGGCGAGCAGTACTTC.